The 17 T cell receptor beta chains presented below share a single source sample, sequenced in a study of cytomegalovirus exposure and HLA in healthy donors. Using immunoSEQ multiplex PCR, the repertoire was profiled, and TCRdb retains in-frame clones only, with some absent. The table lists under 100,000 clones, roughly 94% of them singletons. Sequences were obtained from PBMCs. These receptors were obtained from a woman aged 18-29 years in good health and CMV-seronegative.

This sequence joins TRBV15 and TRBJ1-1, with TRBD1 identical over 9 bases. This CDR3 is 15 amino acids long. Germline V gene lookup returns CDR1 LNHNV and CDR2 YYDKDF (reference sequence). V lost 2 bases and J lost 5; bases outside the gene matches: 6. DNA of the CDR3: TGTGCCACCAGCAGATCTGGGACAGGGCGGACTGAAGCTTTCTTT. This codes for CATSRSGTGRTEAFF.

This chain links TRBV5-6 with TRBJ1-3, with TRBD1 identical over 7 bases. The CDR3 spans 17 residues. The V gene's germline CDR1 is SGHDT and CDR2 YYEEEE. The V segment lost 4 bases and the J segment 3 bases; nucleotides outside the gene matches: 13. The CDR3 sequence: CASSETRQGKGGNTIYF. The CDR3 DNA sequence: TGTGCCAGCAGCGAAACCCGACAGGGTAAAGGTGGAAACACCATATATTTT.

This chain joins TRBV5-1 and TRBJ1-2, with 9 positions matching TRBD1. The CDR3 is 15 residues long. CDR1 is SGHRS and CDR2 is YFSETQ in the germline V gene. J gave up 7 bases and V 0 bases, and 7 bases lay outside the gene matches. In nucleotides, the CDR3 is TGCGCCAGCAGCTTGGGGAGCGGACAGGGGTTTGGCTACACCTTC. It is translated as CASSLGSGQGFGYTF.

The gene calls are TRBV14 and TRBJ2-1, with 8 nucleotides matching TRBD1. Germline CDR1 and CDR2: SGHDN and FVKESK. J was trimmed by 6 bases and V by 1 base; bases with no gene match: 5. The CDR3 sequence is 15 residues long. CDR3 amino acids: CASSQVPGGFNEQFF. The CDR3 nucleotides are TGTGCCAGCAGCCAAGTCCCAGGGGGCTTCAATGAGCAGTTCTTC.

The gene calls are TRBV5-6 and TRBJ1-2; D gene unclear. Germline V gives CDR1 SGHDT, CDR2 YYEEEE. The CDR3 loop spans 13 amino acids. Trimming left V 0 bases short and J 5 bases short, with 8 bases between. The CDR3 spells CASSLGQIYGYTF. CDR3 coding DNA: TGTGCCAGCAGCTTGGGCCAGATTTATGGCTACACCTTC.

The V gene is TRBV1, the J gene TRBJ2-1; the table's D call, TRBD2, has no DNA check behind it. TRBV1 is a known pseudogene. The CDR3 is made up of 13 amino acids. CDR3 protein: CTVREEFENEQFF. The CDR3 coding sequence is TGCACCGTCAGGGAGGAATTCGAGAATGAGCAGTTCTTC.

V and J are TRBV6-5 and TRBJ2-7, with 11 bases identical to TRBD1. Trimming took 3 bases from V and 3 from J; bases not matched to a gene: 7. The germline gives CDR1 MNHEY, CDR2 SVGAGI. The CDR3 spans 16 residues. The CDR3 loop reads CASSYTTGTGGYEQYF. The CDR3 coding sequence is TGTGCCAGCAGTTATACAACCGGGACAGGGGGCTACGAGCAGTACTTC.

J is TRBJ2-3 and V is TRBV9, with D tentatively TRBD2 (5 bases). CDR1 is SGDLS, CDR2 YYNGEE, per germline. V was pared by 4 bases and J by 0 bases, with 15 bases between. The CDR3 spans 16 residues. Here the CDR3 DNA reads TGTGCCAGCAGCTCTCAACCGGGGTCTAGCACAGATACGCAGTATTTT. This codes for CASSSQPGSSTDTQYF.

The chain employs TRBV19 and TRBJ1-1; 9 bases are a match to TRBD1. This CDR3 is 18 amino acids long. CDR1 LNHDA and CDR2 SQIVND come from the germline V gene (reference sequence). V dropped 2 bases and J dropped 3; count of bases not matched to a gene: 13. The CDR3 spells CASSIRPFWDREDTEAFF. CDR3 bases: TGTGCCAGTAGTATACGACCATTCTGGGACAGGGAAGACACTGAAGCTTTCTTT. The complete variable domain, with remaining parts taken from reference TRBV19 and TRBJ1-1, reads DGGITQSPKYLFRKEGQNVTLSCEQNLNHDAMYWYRQDPGQGLRLIYYSQIVNDFQKGDIAEGYSVSREKKESFPLTVTSAQKNPTAFYLCASSIRPFWDREDTEAFFGQGTRLTVV.

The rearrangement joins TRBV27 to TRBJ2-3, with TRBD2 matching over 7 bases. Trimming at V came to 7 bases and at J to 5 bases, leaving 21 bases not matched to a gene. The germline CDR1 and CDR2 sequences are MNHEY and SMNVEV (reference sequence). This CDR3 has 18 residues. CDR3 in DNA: TGTGCCAGCACCTTACGTGCTGGAGTTGCTGGGGGGGTAGATACGCAGTATTTT. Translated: CASTLRAGVAGGVDTQYF.

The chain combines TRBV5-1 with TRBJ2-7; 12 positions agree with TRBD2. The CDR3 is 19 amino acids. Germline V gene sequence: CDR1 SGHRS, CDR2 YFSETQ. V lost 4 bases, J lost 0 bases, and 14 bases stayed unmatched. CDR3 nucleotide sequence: TGCGCCAGCAGCCCGTGGAGGTCTAGCGGGGGGGTAAGCTCCTACGAGCAGTACTTC. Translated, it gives CASSPWRSSGGVSSYEQYF.

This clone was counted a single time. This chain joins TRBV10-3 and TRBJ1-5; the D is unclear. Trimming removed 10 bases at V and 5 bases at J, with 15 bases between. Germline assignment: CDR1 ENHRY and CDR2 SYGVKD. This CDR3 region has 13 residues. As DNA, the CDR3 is TGTGCCACCAAGGGCGGGTCCGATCAGCCCCAGCATTTT. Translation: CATKGGSDQPQHF.

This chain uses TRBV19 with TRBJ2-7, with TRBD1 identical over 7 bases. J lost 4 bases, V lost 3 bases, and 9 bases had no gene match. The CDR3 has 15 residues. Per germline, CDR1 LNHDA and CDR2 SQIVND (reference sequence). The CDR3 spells CASSIPRTGHYEQYF. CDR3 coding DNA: TGTGCCAGTAGTATTCCCCGGACAGGTCATTACGAGCAGTACTTC.

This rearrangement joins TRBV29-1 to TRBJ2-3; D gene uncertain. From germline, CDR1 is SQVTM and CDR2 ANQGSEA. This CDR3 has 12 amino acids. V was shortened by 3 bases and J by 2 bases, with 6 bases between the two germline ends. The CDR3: CSVDSHTDTQYF. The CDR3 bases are TGCAGCGTTGACAGTCACACAGATACGCAGTATTTT.

This CDR3 is CASSLRVTLAGQETQYF. The CDR3 DNA is TGTGCCAGCAGTTTAAGGGTTACACTAGCGGGGCAAGAGACCCAGTACTTC. The chain combines TRBV28 with TRBJ2-5, with 10 bases fitting TRBD2. Germline values: CDR1 MDHEN, CDR2 SYDVKM. With V trimmed by 2 bases and J by 2 bases, 8 bases remained unmatched. The length of the CDR3 is 17 residues.

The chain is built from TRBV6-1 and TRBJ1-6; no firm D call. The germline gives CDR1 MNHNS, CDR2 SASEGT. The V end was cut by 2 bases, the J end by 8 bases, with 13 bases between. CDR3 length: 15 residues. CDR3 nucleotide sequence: TGTGCCAGCAGTGAATTGTATAGGGAGGATTCACCCCTCCACTTT. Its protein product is CASSELYREDSPLHF.

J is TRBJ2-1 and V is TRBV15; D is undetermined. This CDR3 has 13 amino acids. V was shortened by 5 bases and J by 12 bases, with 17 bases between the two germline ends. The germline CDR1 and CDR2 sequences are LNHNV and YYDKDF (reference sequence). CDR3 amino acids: CATSVSGPNWQFF. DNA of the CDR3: TGTGCCACCAGCGTGAGTGGGCCAAACTGGCAGTTCTTC. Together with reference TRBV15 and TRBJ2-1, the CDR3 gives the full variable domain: DAMVIQNPRYQVTQFGKPVTLSCSQTLNHNVMYWYQQKSSQAPKLLFHYYDKDFNNEADTPDNFQSRRPNTSFCFLDIRSPGLGDTAMYLCATSVSGPNWQFFGPGTRLTVL.